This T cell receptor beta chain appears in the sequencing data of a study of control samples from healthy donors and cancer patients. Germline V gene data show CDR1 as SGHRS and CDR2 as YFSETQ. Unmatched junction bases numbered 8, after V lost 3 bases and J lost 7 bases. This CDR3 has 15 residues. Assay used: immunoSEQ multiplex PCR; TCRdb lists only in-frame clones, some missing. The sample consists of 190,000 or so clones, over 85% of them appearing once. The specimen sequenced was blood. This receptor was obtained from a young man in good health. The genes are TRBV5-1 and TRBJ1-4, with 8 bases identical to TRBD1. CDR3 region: CASSSQGAVGEKLFF. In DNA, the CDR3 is TGCGCCAGCAGCTCTCAGGGGGCAGTTGGTGAAAAACTGTTTTTT.